Each of the 2 T cell receptor beta chains below was sequenced from the same sample in a study of blood T cell repertoires in COVID-19. Data came from immunoSEQ multiplex PCR; TCRdb stores just in-frame clones and leaves some out. This sample has about 80,000 clones, with 75% to 90% found just once. Sequencing was done on a sample of peripheral blood. These TCRs come from a man aged 65-85 years with active or convalescent COVID-19.

This chain joins TRBV7-2 and TRBJ2-1, with TRBD2 matching over 11 bases. Germline CDR1 and CDR2: SGHTA and FQGNSA. The CDR3 runs to 18 residues. With V trimmed by 5 bases and J by 1 base, 10 bases remained unmatched. CDR3 sequence reads: CASSRGTSGASSYNEQFF. The CDR3 DNA reads as TGTGCCAGCAGCCGGGGGACTAGCGGAGCTTCTTCCTACAATGAGCAGTTCTTC.

This clone has a handful of counts. The rearrangement joins TRBV7-3 to TRBJ2-7; the match to TRBD2 covers 11 bases. The CDR3 spans 14 residues. In germline, CDR1 is SGHTA, CDR2 FQGTGA. V lost 0 bases to trimming and J lost 6 bases; unmatched junction nucleotides: 1. In DNA, the CDR3 is TGTGCCAGCAGCTTAACGGGGACTAGCGGCGAGCAGTACTTC. It specifies CASSLTGTSGEQYF. The entire variable domain, with the rest obtained from reference TRBV7-3 and TRBJ2-7, is as follows: GAGVSQTPSNKVTEKGKYVELRCDPISGHTALYWYRQSLGQGPEFLIYFQGTGAADDSGLPNDRFFAVRPEGSVSTLKIQRTERGDSAVYLCASSLTGTSGEQYFGPGTRLTVT.